This TCR beta chain was identified in a study of radiotherapy plus CTLA-4 blockade in lung cancer (dated by TCRdb to the late 2010s). With respect to the entire study: Objective responses occurred in around 19% of enrolled patients, and about 30% achieved disease control. General study outcomes and caveats: Early dynamic changes in blood T cell clones, together with increased serum interferon-beta after radiation, were reported as the strongest predictors of response. After treatment with radiotherapy and ipilimumab, TCR clones that originated in tumors expanded in peripheral blood.

With respect to this clone: There is no known antigen for this receptor. No quality values exist for individual bases; no much larger clone is one base distant.

The study evaluated CTLA-4 blockade (ipilimumab) given together with focal radiation therapy in patients who had chemo-refractory metastatic non-small-cell lung cancer. Receptors were amplified or captured by the immunoSEQ multiplex PCR assay. Here the immuneACCESS table is served through TCRdb, limited to in-frame sequences with V and J called. Missing clones are a known gap in these copies; in checked studies unresolved V genes cover under half, and the rest lacks a known reason. This sample gives roughly 88,000 clones in total; about four fifths of them show up just once. The ten largest clones capture roughly 0.84% of the sample. This sequence originates from a human donor with non-small cell lung cancer who had stable disease on radiotherapy plus ipilimumab. Sequencing used peripheral blood, obtained from a patient treated with radiotherapy plus ipilimumab.

The base sequence is TGTGCCAGCAGCCAACAGACCACCGGGGAGCTGTTTTTT. Translated, this is CASSQQTTGELFF. This chain is built from TRBV14 and TRBJ2-2; a confident D gene designation cannot be given. V was cut back by 2 bases and J by 4 bases, leaving a gap of 5 bases between them. The CDR3, from cysteine to phenylalanine, totals 13 residues. The entry retains the CDR3 DNA only, 39 bases that are in frame from base 1. CDR1 and CDR2 (SGHDN, FVKESK) derive from the germline V gene. The CDR3 plus the reference TRBV14 and TRBJ2-2 genes for the other parts give the full variable domain: EAGVTQFPSHSVIEKGQTVTLRCDPISGHDNLYWYRRVMGKEIKFLLHFVKESKQDESGMPNNRFLAERTGGTYSTLKVQPAELEDSGVYFCASSQQTTGELFFGEGSRLTVL.